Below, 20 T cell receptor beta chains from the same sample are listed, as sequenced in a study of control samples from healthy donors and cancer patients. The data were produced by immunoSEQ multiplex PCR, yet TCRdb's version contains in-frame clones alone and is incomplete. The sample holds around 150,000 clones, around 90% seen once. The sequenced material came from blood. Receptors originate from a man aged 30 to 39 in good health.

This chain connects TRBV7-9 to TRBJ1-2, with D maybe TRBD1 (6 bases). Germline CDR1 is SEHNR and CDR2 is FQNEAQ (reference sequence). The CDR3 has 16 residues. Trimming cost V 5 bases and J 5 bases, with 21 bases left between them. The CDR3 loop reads CASSPRQEGIGYGYTF. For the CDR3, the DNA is TGTGCCAGCAGCCCAAGACAGGAGGGAATAGGGTATGGCTACACCTTC.

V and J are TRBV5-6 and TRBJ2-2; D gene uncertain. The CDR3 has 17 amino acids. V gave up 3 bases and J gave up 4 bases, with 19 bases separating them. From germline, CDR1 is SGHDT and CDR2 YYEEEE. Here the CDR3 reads CASSSFLGLTLTGELFF. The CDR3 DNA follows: TGTGCCAGCAGCTCTTTCCTGGGCCTAACCCTCACCGGGGAGCTGTTTTTT.

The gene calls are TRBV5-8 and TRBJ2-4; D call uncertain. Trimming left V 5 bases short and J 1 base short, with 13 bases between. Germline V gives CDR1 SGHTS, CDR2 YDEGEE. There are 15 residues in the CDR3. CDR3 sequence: CASRPNYSAKNIQYF. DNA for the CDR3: TGTGCCAGCAGGCCTAACTACTCCGCCAAAAACATTCAGTACTTC.

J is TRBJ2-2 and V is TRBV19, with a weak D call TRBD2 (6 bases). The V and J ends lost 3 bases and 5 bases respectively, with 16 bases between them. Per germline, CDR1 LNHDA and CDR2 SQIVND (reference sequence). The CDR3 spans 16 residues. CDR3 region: CASSIDGGAITGELFF. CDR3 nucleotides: TGTGCCAGTAGTATCGATGGCGGGGCGATAACCGGGGAGCTGTTTTTT.

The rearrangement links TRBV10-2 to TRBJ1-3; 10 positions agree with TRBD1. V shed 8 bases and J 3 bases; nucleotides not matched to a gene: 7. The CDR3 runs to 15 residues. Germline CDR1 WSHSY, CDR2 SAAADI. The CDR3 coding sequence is TGCGCCAGCGGCGGGACAGGGGCTGTTGGAAACACCATATATTTT. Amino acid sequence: CASGGTGAVGNTIYF.

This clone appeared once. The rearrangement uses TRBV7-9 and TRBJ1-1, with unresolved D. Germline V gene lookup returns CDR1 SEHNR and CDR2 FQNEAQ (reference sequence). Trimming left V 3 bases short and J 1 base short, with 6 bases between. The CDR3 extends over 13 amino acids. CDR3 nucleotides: TGTGCCAGCAGCTTGTGGCAGAACACTGAAGCTTTCTTT. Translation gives CASSLWQNTEAFF.

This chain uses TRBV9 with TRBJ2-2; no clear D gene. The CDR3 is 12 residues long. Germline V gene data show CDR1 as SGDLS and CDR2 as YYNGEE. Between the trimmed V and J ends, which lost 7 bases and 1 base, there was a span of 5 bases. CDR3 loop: CASAGNTGELFF. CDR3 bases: TGTGCCAGCGCAGGGAACACCGGGGAGCTGTTTTTT. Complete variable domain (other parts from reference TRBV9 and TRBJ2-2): DSGVTQTPKHLITATGQRVTLRCSPRSGDLSVYWYQQSLDQGLQFLIQYYNGEERAKGNILERFSAQQFPDLHSELNLSSLELGDSALYFCASAGNTGELFFGEGSRLTVL.

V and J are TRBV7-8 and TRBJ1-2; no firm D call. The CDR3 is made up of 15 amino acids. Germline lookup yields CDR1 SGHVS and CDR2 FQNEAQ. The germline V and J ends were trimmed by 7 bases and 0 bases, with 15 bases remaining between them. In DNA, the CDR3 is TGTGCCAGCACCCCTGCCCTCAAAACTAACTATGGCTACACCTTC. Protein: CASTPALKTNYGYTF.

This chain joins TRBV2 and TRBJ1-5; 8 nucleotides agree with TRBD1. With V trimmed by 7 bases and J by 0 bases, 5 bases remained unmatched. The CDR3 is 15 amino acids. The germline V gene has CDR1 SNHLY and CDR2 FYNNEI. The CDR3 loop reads CASTYRGNSNQPQHF. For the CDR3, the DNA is TGTGCCAGCACGTACAGGGGGAATAGCAATCAGCCCCAGCATTTT.

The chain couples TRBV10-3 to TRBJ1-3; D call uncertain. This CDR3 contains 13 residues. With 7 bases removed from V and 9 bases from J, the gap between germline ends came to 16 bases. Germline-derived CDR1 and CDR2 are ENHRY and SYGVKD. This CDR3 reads CAITPGLPSTIYF. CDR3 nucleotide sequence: TGTGCCATCACCCCTGGACTGCCGAGCACCATATATTTT.

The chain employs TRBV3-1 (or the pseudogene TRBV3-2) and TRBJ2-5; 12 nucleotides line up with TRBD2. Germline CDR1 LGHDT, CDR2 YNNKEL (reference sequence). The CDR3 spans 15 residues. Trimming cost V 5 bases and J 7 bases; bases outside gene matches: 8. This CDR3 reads CASSFGPSGGGTQYF. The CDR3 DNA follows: TGTGCCAGCAGCTTCGGACCTAGCGGGGGGGGGACCCAGTACTTC.

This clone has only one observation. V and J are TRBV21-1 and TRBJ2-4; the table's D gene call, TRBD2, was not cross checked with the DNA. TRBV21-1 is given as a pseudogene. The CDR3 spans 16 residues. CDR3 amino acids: CASRGSLAEAKNIQYF. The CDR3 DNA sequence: TGTGCCAGCAGAGGGTCACTAGCGGAAGCCAAAAACATTCAGTACTTC.

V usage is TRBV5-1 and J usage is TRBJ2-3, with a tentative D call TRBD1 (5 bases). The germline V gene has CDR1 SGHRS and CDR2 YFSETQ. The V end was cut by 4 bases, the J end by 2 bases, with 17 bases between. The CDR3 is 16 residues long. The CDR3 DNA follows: TGCGCCAGCAGCCCCAGGGCCAGGAGCCTCACAGATACGCAGTATTTT. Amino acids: CASSPRARSLTDTQYF.

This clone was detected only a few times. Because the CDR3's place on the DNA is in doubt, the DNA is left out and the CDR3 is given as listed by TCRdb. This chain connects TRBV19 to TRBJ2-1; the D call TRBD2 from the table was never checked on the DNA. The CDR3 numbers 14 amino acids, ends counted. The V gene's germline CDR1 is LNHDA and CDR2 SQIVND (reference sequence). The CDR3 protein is CASTSGARDNEQFF.

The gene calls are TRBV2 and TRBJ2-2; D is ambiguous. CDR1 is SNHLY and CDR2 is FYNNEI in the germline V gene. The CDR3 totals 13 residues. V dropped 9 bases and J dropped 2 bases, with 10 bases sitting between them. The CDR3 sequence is CASNKGNTGELFF. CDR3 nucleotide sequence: TGTGCCAGTAATAAGGGTAACACCGGGGAGCTGTTTTTT.

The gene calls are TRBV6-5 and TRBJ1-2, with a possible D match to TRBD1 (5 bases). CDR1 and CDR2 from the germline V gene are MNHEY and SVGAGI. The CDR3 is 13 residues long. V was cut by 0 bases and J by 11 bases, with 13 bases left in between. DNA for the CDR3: TGTGCCAGCAGTTACTCGAAGGGGCAGGCATACACCTTC. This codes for CASSYSKGQAYTF.

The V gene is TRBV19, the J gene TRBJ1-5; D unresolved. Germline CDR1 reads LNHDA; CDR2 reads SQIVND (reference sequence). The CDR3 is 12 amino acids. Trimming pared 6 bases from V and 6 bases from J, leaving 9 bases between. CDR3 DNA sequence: TGTGCCAGTAGCCTCCAGGTTCAGCCCCAGCATTTT. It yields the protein CASSLQVQPQHF.

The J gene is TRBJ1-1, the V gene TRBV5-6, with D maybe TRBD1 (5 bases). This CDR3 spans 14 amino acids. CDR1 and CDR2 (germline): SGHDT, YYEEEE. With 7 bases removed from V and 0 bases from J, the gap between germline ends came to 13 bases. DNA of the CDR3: TGTGCCAGCGGATTGGGACGGATGAACACTGAAGCTTTCTTT. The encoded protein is CASGLGRMNTEAFF.

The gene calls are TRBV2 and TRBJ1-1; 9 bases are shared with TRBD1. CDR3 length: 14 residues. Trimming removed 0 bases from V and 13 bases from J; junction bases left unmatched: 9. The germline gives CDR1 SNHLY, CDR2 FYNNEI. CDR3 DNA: TGTGCCAGCAGTGAAGCGGGACAGGGTTCCGGGGGTTTCTTT. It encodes CASSEAGQGSGGFF. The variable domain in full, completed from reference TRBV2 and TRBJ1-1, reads EPEVTQTPSHQVTQMGQEVILRCVPISNHLYFYWYRQILGQKVEFLVSFYNNEISEKSEIFDDQFSVERPDGSNFTLKIRSTKLEDSAMYFCASSEAGQGSGGFFGQGTRLTVV.

CDR3 amino acids: CASSIRTVPLYSNQPQHF. The CDR3 nucleotides read TGTGCCAGTAGTATCAGGACCGTCCCGTTGTATAGCAATCAGCCCCAGCATTTT. The genes are TRBV19 and TRBJ1-5; D is uncertain. V dropped 3 bases and J dropped 0 bases, with 18 bases sitting between them. The germline gives CDR1 LNHDA, CDR2 SQIVND (reference sequence). This CDR3 contains 18 residues.